The sequence of this TCR beta chain was determined in a study of beta chain features in type 1 diabetes. Study as a whole: Patients looked much like healthy donors when it came to age, gender and cell yields. Study findings and constraints: All four CD4+ subsets of Type 1 diabetes patients contained TCRB CDR3s that were moderately but significantly shorter. A possible short-template PCR bias applies equally to patients and controls. Comparison showed that naive, central memory and Treg TCRB repertoires appeared more similar among patients than among healthy donors.

CDR1 is SGHTA, CDR2 FQGNSA, per germline. The CDR3 is 15 amino acids. V was shortened by 7 bases and J by 1 base, with 14 bases between the two germline ends. Every isolated RNA sample was fully reverse transcribed, so sequencing captured expressed TCRB transcripts. Libraries were prepared by immunoSEQ multiplex PCR; TCRdb keeps only in-frame clonotypes and omits some of them. The repertoire includes around 600,000 clones, about an eighth of them detected once, and more than 0.09% sits in the top ten. Remarks on this clone: Its matching antigen is unknown.

This chain joins TRBV7-2 and TRBJ2-1; D may be TRBD1 (5 bases). Sequencing input: naive CD4+ T cells from blood. The clonotype comes from a man under 40 with type 1 diabetes. This chain's CDR3 is CASTHAAGSYNEQFF. For the CDR3, the DNA is TGTGCCAGCACCCACGCCGCAGGGTCCTACAATGAGCAGTTCTTC.